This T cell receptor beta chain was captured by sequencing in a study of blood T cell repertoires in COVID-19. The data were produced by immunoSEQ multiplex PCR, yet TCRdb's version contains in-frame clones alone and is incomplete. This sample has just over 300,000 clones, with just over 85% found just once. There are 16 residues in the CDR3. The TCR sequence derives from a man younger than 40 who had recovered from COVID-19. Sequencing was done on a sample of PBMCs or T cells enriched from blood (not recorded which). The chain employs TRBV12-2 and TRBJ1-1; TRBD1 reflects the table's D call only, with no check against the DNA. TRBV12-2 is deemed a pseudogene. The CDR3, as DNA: TGTGCAAGTCGCTTAGAGGGGGAAAGGGCGAACACTGAAGCTTTCTTT. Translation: CASRLEGERANTEAFF.